This is a list of T cell receptor beta chains from one sample in a study of blood T cell repertoires in COVID-19. Sequencing used immunoSEQ multiplex PCR; TCRdb keeps in-frame clones, though not all of them. In the table there are about 180,000 clones, approximately 80% of which are singletons. Sequenced material: peripheral blood. The receptors shown here come from a human donor in a cohort sampled during active COVID-19. The CDR3 runs from the conserved cysteine through the conserved F or W. A D gene is named only where the DNA matches it firmly. Size is omitted from some rows. Given values are once, few, many or a class for expanded clones.

V gene	D gene	clone size	J gene	CDR3 DNA	CDR3 protein
TRBV6-5	TRBD1	.	TRBJ1-4	TGTGCCAGCAGGGCCCCGACAGGGTCTATGAAACTGTTTTTT	CASRAPTGSMKLFF
TRBV29-1	.	.	TRBJ1-1	TGCAGCGTTGTAATGCGGGGGCGGGGGATTACCAGTGAAGCTTTCTTT	CSVVMRGRGITSEAFF
TRBV6-6	TRBD1	.	TRBJ2-7	TGTGCCAGCAGTTACCTGCCAGGGGGCTACGAGCAGTACTTC	CASSYLPGGYEQYF
TRBV6-6	.	.	TRBJ1-1	TGTGCCAGCAGTTACGGGGCCCGTGAAGCTTTCTTT	CASSYGAREAFF
TRBV9	TRBD1	few	TRBJ1-2	TGTGCCAGCAGCATCCGGGACAGGGAGAACTATGGCTACACCTTC	CASSIRDRENYGYTF
TRBV9	TRBD1	.	TRBJ2-7	TGTGCCAGCAGCTTCGACCGGGACAGGGGGCAAAGCGAGCAGTACTTC	CASSFDRDRGQSEQYF
TRBV5-4	TRBD1	.	TRBJ1-2	TGTGCCAGCAGCTCCTACCCTCCGGACAGGGGGGGTGGCTACACCTTC	CASSSYPPDRGGGYTF
TRBV9	TRBD1	many	TRBJ1-2	TGTGCCAGTGGGAAAAGGACAGGCCCAAACTATGGCTACACCTTC	CASGKRTGPNYGYTF
TRBV27	TRBD2	many	TRBJ2-7	TGTGCCAGCAGGCCCCTAGCGGACGACTCCTACGAGCAGTACTTC	CASRPLADDSYEQYF
TRBV4-1	TRBD1	.	TRBJ1-5	TGCGCCAGCAGCCAAGATCCCCTGGACAGGGGACCCAATCAGCCCCAGCATTTT	CASSQDPLDRGPNQPQHF
TRBV6-1	.	once	TRBJ1-5	TGTGCCAGCAGTGAATCGGGAGGTAGCAATCAGCCCCAGCATTTT	CASSESGGSNQPQHF
TRBV5-6	.	.	TRBJ2-3	TGTGCCAGCAGCCGCGAACCACTAGATACGCAGTATTTT	CASSREPLDTQYF
TRBV2	.	few	TRBJ1-6	TGTGCCAGCAGTGAAATTTTCAGTTCACCCCTCCACTTT	CASSEIFSSPLHF
TRBV5-1	TRBD2	.	TRBJ2-5	TGCGCCAGCAGCCTTGTCGGGACTAGCGGAAACCAAGAGACCCAGTACTTC	CASSLVGTSGNQETQYF
TRBV19	.	.	TRBJ1-1	TGTGCCAGTAGTATATATATGGGGGCCCGCGGCACTGAAGCTTTCTTT	CASSIYMGARGTEAFF
TRBV21-1	.	once	TRBJ2-7	TGTGCCAGCAGCAAAGCCCTAGGCTACGAGCAGTACTTC	CASSKALGYEQYF
TRBV4-1	.	.	TRBJ1-2	TGCGCCAGCAGCCAGCCAGACAGATCTTATGGCTACACCTTC	CASSQPDRSYGYTF
TRBV11-2	.	.	TRBJ1-1	TGTGCCAGCAGCTTAGGTATTAGGACAACAACTGAAGCTTTCTTT	CASSLGIRTTTEAFF
TRBV4-1	TRBD1	.	TRBJ1-1	TGCGCCAGCAGCCTCGGACAGGTGAACACTGAAGCTTTCTTT	CASSLGQVNTEAFF
TRBV4-1	.	few	TRBJ1-5	TGCGCCAGCAGCCAAGTGGCAGATAGCAATCAGCCCCAGCATTTT	CASSQVADSNQPQHF
TRBV7-8	TRBD1	.	TRBJ1-1	TGTGCCAGCAGCTCCCTCGCGACAGGGGGCACTGAAGCTTTCTTT	CASSSLATGGTEAFF
TRBV18	TRBD1	.	TRBJ2-4	TGTGCCAGCTCACAAGGACAGGGGCGCTCTGCCAAAAACATTCAGTACTTC	CASSQGQGRSAKNIQYF
TRBV19	.	few	TRBJ1-3	TGTGCCAGTAGTATCGTGGCAATCACGGGAAACACCATATATTTT	CASSIVAITGNTIYF
TRBV29-1	.	.	TRBJ2-7	TGCAGCGTGCGCCCCCCGGACAGCTCCTACGAGCAGTACTTC	CSVRPPDSSYEQYF
TRBV6-1	.	.	TRBJ2-4	TGTGCCAGCAGTGAAGAGTCGTGGGACACCGTAGCCAAAAACATTCAGTACTTC	CASSEESWDTVAKNIQYF
TRBV6-5	.	.	TRBJ2-7	TGTGCCAGCAACTACAGGGTCCACGAGCAGTACTTC	CASNYRVHEQYF
TRBV5-1	.	.	TRBJ2-7	TGCGCCAGCAGCTTGGACGGACAGTCCTACGAGCAGTACTTC	CASSLDGQSYEQYF
TRBV10-3	.	.	TRBJ2-5	TGTGCCATCAGTGAGTCGCAGGAGGGAGAGACCCAGTACTTC	CAISESQEGETQYF
TRBV3-1/TRBV3-2	TRBD2	.	TRBJ2-3	TGTGCCAGCAGCCAGAGAACCAGCGGGGGGGCTAGGGATACGCAGTATTTT	CASSQRTSGGARDTQYF
TRBV6-5	.	.	TRBJ2-7	TGTGCCAGCAGGAGGGAGGTCCCCTCCTACGAGCAGTACTTC	CASRREVPSYEQYF
TRBV5-1	.	.	TRBJ1-2	TGCGCCAGCAGCTTGGGGGGGCCGGGGTTCGGCACCTTC	CASSLGGPGFGTF
TRBV9	.	.	TRBJ2-3	TGTGCCAGCAGCGTAGCTTTCGGCACAGATACGCAGTATTTT	CASSVAFGTDTQYF
TRBV12-3/TRBV12-4	.	.	TRBJ1-1	TGTGCCAGCAGCTCGGGAGGGGGGGAAGCTTTCTTT	CASSSGGGEAFF
TRBV5-4	.	.	TRBJ1-1	TGTGCCAGCAGCTTGAGAACGGGGAAGAACACTGAAGCTTTCTTT	CASSLRTGKNTEAFF
TRBV5-1	TRBD2	.	TRBJ2-5	TGCGCCAGCGCCCCGACTCGGGGGGACCGGGAGACCCAGTACTTC	CASAPTRGDRETQYF
TRBV5-1	.	.	TRBJ2-1	TGCGCCAGCAGCCCGGAGGGACCCCCTAGCGAGTTCTTC	CASSPEGPPSEFF
TRBV4-1	TRBD2	.	TRBJ2-7	TGCGCCAGCAGCCAAGATTTCCCGGGGGGCGAGCAGTACTTC	CASSQDFPGGEQYF
TRBV5-1	.	.	TRBJ2-3	TGCGCCAGCAGCGCCCGAGGGGCGGGGGCAGGAGATACGCAGTATTTT	CASSARGAGAGDTQYF
TRBV19	.	.	TRBJ2-5	TGTGCCAGTAGCCTTGACGCATTGGGCAGTAGATCGGAGACCCAGTACTTC	CASSLDALGSRSETQYF
TRBV11-2	.	.	TRBJ2-7	TGTGCCAGCAGCTTACCAACCTACGAGCAGTACTTC	CASSLPTYEQYF
TRBV5-8	.	.	TRBJ2-2	TGTGCCAGCAGCTTGGGGTCGCTTTACGGCACCGGGGAGCTGTTTTTT	CASSLGSLYGTGELFF
TRBV18	.	.	TRBJ2-7	TGTGCCAGCTCACAGCTCGACGAGCAGTACTTC	CASSQLDEQYF
TRBV5-6	TRBD2	.	TRBJ2-5	TGTGCCAGCAGCACTACCCTAGCGGGGGGGCCTTGGGAGACCCAGTACTTC	CASSTTLAGGPWETQYF
TRBV6-5	TRBD1	.	TRBJ1-3	TGTGCCAGCGTGTCCGGGACAGCTGGAAACACCATATATTTT	CASVSGTAGNTIYF
TRBV2	.	.	TRBJ1-3	TGTGCCAGCAGTGCGTTGCAGTTATCTGGAAACACCATATATTTT	CASSALQLSGNTIYF
TRBV2	.	.	TRBJ1-6	TGTGCCAGCACTCAACGAGCCAGGGGCGGTTCACCCCTCCACTTT	CASTQRARGGSPLHF
TRBV29-1	TRBD2	.	TRBJ2-3	TGCAGCGTGGGGAGGGGCTGGGGCACAGATACGCAGTATTTT	CSVGRGWGTDTQYF
TRBV5-6	.	.	TRBJ1-2	TGTGCCAGCAGCCACCCGGGCGGAGGCGCTTTAGACTATGGCTACACCTTC	CASSHPGGGALDYGYTF
TRBV27	TRBD1	.	TRBJ2-7	TGTGCCAGCAGTTTTATCAGGGGGATTCCTGGCGAGCAGTACTTC	CASSFIRGIPGEQYF
TRBV4-1	.	.	TRBJ2-3	TGCGCCAGCAGCCCCCCTTCAGATACGCAGTATTTT	CASSPPSDTQYF
TRBV6-5	.	.	TRBJ2-7	TGTGCCAGCAGCCGAGATGACAGGCTACGCTACGAGCAGTACTTC	CASSRDDRLRYEQYF
TRBV28	TRBD1	.	TRBJ1-2	TGTGCCAGCAGTTTTACCGGGACAGGGGACTATGGCTACACCTTC	CASSFTGTGDYGYTF
TRBV19	.	.	TRBJ1-1	TGTGCCAGTAGTATAGGGAGGAACACTGAAGCTTTCTTT	CASSIGRNTEAFF
TRBV3-1/TRBV3-2	TRBD1	.	TRBJ2-1	TGTGCCAGCAGCCAAGATACGTCAGGGGGCAATGAGCAGTTCTTC	CASSQDTSGGNEQFF
TRBV21-1	.	.	TRBJ1-5	TGTGCCAGCAGCAAAGCGCTTTTAAGGGGGTATAGCAATCAGCCCCAGCATTTT	CASSKALLRGYSNQPQHF
TRBV3-1/TRBV3-2	.	.	TRBJ2-5	TGTGCCAGCAGCCCTTTCGACAGGCAAGAGACCCAGTACTTC	CASSPFDRQETQYF
TRBV19	TRBD1	.	TRBJ1-5	TGTGCCAGTAGCCAAACTTCCGGACAGGACGCCAATCAGCCCCAGCATTTT	CASSQTSGQDANQPQHF
TRBV18	TRBD1	few	TRBJ1-6	TGTGCCAGCTCTCGGGACAGAATGAATTCACCCCTCCACTTT	CASSRDRMNSPLHF
TRBV6-5	TRBD1	.	TRBJ1-1	TGTGCCAGCAGACGACAGGGGGCCGGGGCTGAAGCTTTCTTT	CASRRQGAGAEAFF
TRBV4-2	TRBD2	once	TRBJ2-7	TGTGCCAGCAGCCATCCGCCTCGAGCGGGGGAAGGTAGGGGCGAGCAGTACTTC	CASSHPPRAGEGRGEQYF